Sequencing of this TCR beta chain was carried out in a study of neurological immune-mediated disorders. TCRdb used MiXCR to reprocess the 5' RACE reads, holding one entry per CDR3 protein. The repertoire consists of some 25,000 distinct CDR3 sequences, with 13% occurring once and the leading ten covering roughly 5%. Documented time point: technical triplicate 1. Libraries from sorted cells used some 1 million T cells (CD4+ or CD8+). The CDR3 has 13 amino acids. From germline, CDR1 is SQVTM and CDR2 ANQGSEA. V lost 8 bases to trimming and J lost 4 bases; unmatched junction nucleotides: 6. The sequencing input was CD4+ T cells from blood. This receptor was taken from a female donor with HTLV-1-associated myelopathy (HAM/TSP). The chain recombines TRBV29-1 with TRBJ1-1; 11 nucleotides agree with TRBD1. The CDR3 here is CSSSGTGGTEAFF. In DNA, the CDR3 is TGCAGCTCTTCCGGGACAGGGGGCACTGAAGCTTTCTTT.